This T cell receptor beta chain stems from a study of shared clonotypes between healthy human individuals. As handled by the study authors: ImmunoSEQ gave junction-only sequences without quality scores, so filtering differed. Measured with immunoSEQ multiplex PCR; TCRdb has only the in-frame clones, and not every one. D and trimming were read from the DNA, whereas the V and J calls and clone size are those reported in that table. The sample has 950,000 to 1,300,000 clones, around 75% seen once. The authors divided CD4+ cells into CD45RA+ naive and CD45RA-negative memory subsets. Sequenced input: memory CD4+ T cells sorted from blood. Subset specified: CD45RA-negative fraction. The receptor comes from a man in his late teens or twenties in good health.

The CDR3 DNA reads TGCGCCAGCAGCCAACCCCGGGGCGGCACTAGCACAGATACGCAGTATTTT. It yields the protein CASSQPRGGTSTDTQYF. The chain joins TRBV4-1 to TRBJ2-3; D is perhaps TRBD1 or TRBD2 (5 bases each). The CDR3 covers 17 residues. From germline, CDR1 is MGHRA and CDR2 YSYEKL. Trimming removed 2 bases from V and 0 bases from J, with 15 bases in between.